The clone carrying this T cell receptor (beta chain) was found a few times. No antigen is known for it. Library preparation (for TCRbeta) was performed with unique molecular identifiers. Each CDR3 protein is one row after TCRdb ran MiXCR on the PCR reads. This sample has about 980,000 distinct CDR3 sequences, with roughly 29% found just once. The data originate from a study of T-cell reconstitution after alpha-beta-depleted transplantation in children. Notes on the study in general: T-cell counts and diversity were attributed mostly to newly produced T cells one year after transplant. By about two months after transplant, alpha-beta T cells reportedly arose from several hundred graft clones that had expanded.

The germline gives CDR1 SGHTA, CDR2 FQGTGA. The CDR3 runs to 13 residues. J was trimmed by 10 bases and V by 5 bases; bases with no gene match: 7. The J gene is TRBJ2-1, the V gene TRBV7-3; 8 nucleotides match TRBD2. This TCR came from a boy less than two years old who had a stem cell transplant for SCID, so the T cells may come from the graft donor. Source: PBMCs, mostly from graft donor cells, taken 360 days after TCRalphabeta/CD19-depleted stem cell transplant. CDR3 DNA sequence: TGTGCCAGCAGCGAACTAGCGGTAGGGGAGCAGTTCTTC. Translating gives CASSELAVGEQFF.